This T cell receptor beta chain originates from a study of beta chain features in type 1 diabetes. Across the study: Age and gender were similar between patients and healthy donors, as were cell yields.

Purity of each sorted population was above 95%. From germline, CDR1 is GTSNPN and CDR2 SVGIG (reference sequence). The length of the CDR3 is 15 residues. V was shortened by 2 bases and J by 4 bases, with 18 bases between the two germline ends. Study findings and constraints: PCR might pick shorter templates more often, in the same way for patients and controls. Patients' naive, central memory and regulatory TCRB repertoires appeared more alike than those of healthy donors.

Sequencing targeted expressed TCRB transcripts, as all isolated RNA had been reverse transcribed. Using immunoSEQ multiplex PCR, the repertoire was profiled, and TCRdb retains in-frame clones only, with some absent. The table records about 360,000 clones, roughly 12% of them present only once. Notes on this clone: Its target is not known.

This chain joins TRBV30 and TRBJ2-7, with D possibly matching TRBD2 (6 bases). The TCR comes from a man aged 18 to 30 in good health. The specimen was naive CD4+ T cells from blood. The CDR3 bases are TGTGCCTGGAGTTTGGGACTCTCTTCCCCATACGAGCAGTACTTC. Translated: CAWSLGLSSPYEQYF.